These 29 T cell receptor beta chains share one sample of origin, sequenced in a study of blood T cell repertoires in COVID-19 (dated by TCRdb to 2018 to 2020). Library preparation used the immunoSEQ multiplex PCR assay. TCRdb provides this immuneACCESS table in a form limited to in-frame rearrangements. Some clones are lacking; in checked studies, under half of them reflect an unresolved V gene, and why the rest are absent is not known. This sample comprises a few hundred thousand clones, roughly 80% of them detected only once. Clones ranked in the top ten supply roughly 3.4% of the sample. The sample comprised peripheral blood. These TCRs come from a woman aged 18-35 years with acute or convalescent COVID-19.

Here the CDR3 reads CASSPPGLAGSTSSPYEQYF. The DNA of the CDR3 is TGTGCCAGCTCACCACCGGGACTAGCGGGTTCCACGAGTTCCCCCTACGAGCAGTACTTC. The V and J genes are TRBV18 and TRBJ2-7; 12 bases align to TRBD2. J lost 2 bases, V lost 0 bases, and 14 bases had no gene match. The CDR3 length is 20 residues. CDR1 is KGHSH, CDR2 LQKENI, per germline.

This chain joins TRBV10-3 and TRBJ1-2; tentative D call: TRBD1 (5 bases). This CDR3 contains 14 residues. The V gene lost 7 bases and the J gene lost 4 bases, with 16 bases spanning the gap. From germline, CDR1 is ENHRY and CDR2 SYGVKD. CDR3 DNA sequence: TGTGCCATCAACACAGGACCGACTGCCTATGGCTACACCTTC. Translated, it gives CAINTGPTAYGYTF.

This clone is a singleton in its sample. V is TRBV19 and J is TRBJ1-2; 9 bases are a match to TRBD1. The V gene's germline CDR1 is LNHDA and CDR2 SQIVND (reference sequence). The CDR3 contains 13 residues. V shed 3 bases, J shed 8 bases, and the junction held 4 bases outside the gene matches. The CDR3 here is CASSIRDRDGYTF. The CDR3 coding sequence is TGTGCCAGTAGTATTAGGGACAGGGACGGCTACACCTTC.

The genes are TRBV28 and TRBJ1-5, with a weak D call TRBD1 (6 bases). The germline V gene has CDR1 MDHEN and CDR2 SYDVKM. V lost 6 bases and J lost 4, with 13 bases in between. The CDR3 is 14 residues long. The CDR3 nucleotides are TGTGCCAGCAGCGCGGACAGCATTAATCAGCCCCAGCATTTT. This sequence encodes CASSADSINQPQHF.

This sequence joins TRBV9 and TRBJ2-5; D might be TRBD2 (7 bases). Trimming left V 1 base short and J 4 bases short, with 14 bases between. The CDR3 covers 15 residues. Germline loops: CDR1 SGDLS, CDR2 YYNGEE. The CDR3 loop is CASSVSRGAGETQYF. CDR3 DNA sequence: TGTGCCAGCAGCGTAAGCCGGGGGGCGGGAGAGACCCAGTACTTC.

The chain is built from TRBV5-3 and TRBJ1-5; D is undetermined. TRBV5-3 is placed among ORFs of uncertain function. The ends were cut back, 10 bases at V and 0 bases at J, with 14 bases in the middle. The CDR3 loop spans 14 amino acids. The CDR3 region is CALPARLSNQPQHF. For the CDR3, the DNA is TGTGCCCTCCCCGCGAGGCTTAGCAATCAGCCCCAGCATTTT.

The CDR3: CASSSGTSTGELFF. The CDR3 nucleotides read TGCGCCAGCAGCTCCGGGACTAGCACCGGGGAGCTGTTTTTT. The chain carries TRBV5-1 and TRBJ2-2; 8 bases fit TRBD2. The CDR3 is 14 amino acids. J was trimmed by 4 bases and V by 3 bases; bases with no gene match: 2. The germline V gene has CDR1 SGHRS and CDR2 YFSETQ. The full variable domain, its missing parts supplied by reference TRBV5-1 and TRBJ2-2, is KAGVTQTPRYLIKTRGQQVTLSCSPISGHRSVSWYQQTPGQGLQFLFEYFSETQRNKGNFPGRFSGRQFSNSRSEMNVSTLELGDSALYLCASSSGTSTGELFFGEGSRLTVL.

The chain joins TRBV11-2 to TRBJ2-3; 16 nucleotides align to TRBD2. The V gene's germline CDR1 is SGHAT and CDR2 FQNNGV. The CDR3 has 17 amino acids. Unmatched junction bases numbered 3, after V lost 5 bases and J lost 1 base. The CDR3, as DNA: TGTGCCAGCAGCCAGGGACTAGCGGGAGGGGGCACAGATACGCAGTATTTT. It codes for CASSQGLAGGGTDTQYF. The complete variable domain, with remaining parts taken from reference TRBV11-2 and TRBJ2-3, reads EAGVAQSPRYKIIEKRQSVAFWCNPISGHATLYWYQQILGQGPKLLIQFQNNGVVDDSQLPKDRFSAERLKGVDSTLKIQPAKLEDSAVYLCASSQGLAGGGTDTQYFGPGTRLTVL.

The chain recombines TRBV5-5 with TRBJ1-5; D may be TRBD1 (6 bases). Germline lookup yields CDR1 SGHKS and CDR2 YYEKEE (reference sequence). This CDR3 is built from 16 residues. The germline V and J ends were trimmed by 0 bases and 0 bases, with 10 bases remaining between them. CDR3 amino acids: CASSLGGGHSNQPQHF. The CDR3 DNA reads TGTGCCAGCAGCTTGGGGGGGGGCCATAGCAATCAGCCCCAGCATTTT.

J is TRBJ2-3 and V is TRBV10-3, with TRBD1 matching over 8 bases. V was clipped by 6 bases and J by 4 bases; unmatched bases: 12. This CDR3 comprises 16 residues. Per the germline V gene, CDR1 is ENHRY and CDR2 is SYGVKD. CDR3 protein: CAIRGIRTGTADTQYF. The CDR3 DNA reads TGTGCCATCAGGGGGATCCGGACAGGGACGGCAGATACGCAGTATTTT.

J is TRBJ2-3 and V is TRBV7-8; 10 bases agree with TRBD2. Germline assignment: CDR1 SGHVS and CDR2 FQNEAQ. Trimming at V came to 4 bases and at J to 0 bases, leaving 4 bases not matched to a gene. CDR3 length: 16 amino acids. Here the CDR3 reads CASSSRTSGSTDTQYF. The DNA of the CDR3 is TGTGCCAGCAGCTCCCGGACTAGCGGTAGCACAGATACGCAGTATTTT.

The rearrangement links TRBV7-2 to TRBJ2-7; maybe TRBD2 (5 bases). This CDR3 is 15 amino acids long. Trimming removed 2 bases from V and 0 bases from J, with 11 bases in between. CDR1 SGHTA and CDR2 FQGNSA come from the germline V gene. DNA of the CDR3: TGTGCCAGCAGCTTACCTCCGGGAACCTCCTACGAGCAGTACTTC. Encoded protein: CASSLPPGTSYEQYF.

V gene TRBV11-2 combines with J gene TRBJ2-3, with 8 bases identical to TRBD2. The length of the CDR3 is 16 residues. The trim removed 2 bases at V and 4 bases at J, leaving 8 bases unmatched. Germline V gives CDR1 SGHAT, CDR2 FQNNGV. CDR3 amino acids: CASSLTPAGVSDTQYF. CDR3 nucleotides: TGTGCCAGCAGCTTAACCCCAGCGGGAGTGTCAGATACGCAGTATTTT.

V is TRBV7-2 and J is TRBJ2-2; 13 bases fit TRBD2. V was pared by 0 bases and J by 5 bases, with 3 bases of the junction left unmatched. The CDR3 is 17 amino acids. CDR1 is SGHTA, CDR2 FQGNSA, per germline. The DNA for the CDR3 is TGTGCCAGCAGCTTAGCACTAGCGGGAGGGCCAACCGGGGAGCTGTTTTTT. Its protein product is CASSLALAGGPTGELFF.

The chain carries TRBV20-1 and TRBJ1-5; possible D gene TRBD1, 6 bases. Germline assignment: CDR1 DFQATT and CDR2 SNEGSKA (reference sequence). Between the trimmed V and J ends, which lost 3 bases and 3 bases, there was a span of 12 bases. This CDR3 region has 14 residues. The CDR3: CSASIQGNNQPQHF. DNA of the CDR3: TGCAGTGCTAGTATACAGGGCAACAATCAGCCCCAGCATTTT.

The chain employs TRBV4-3 and TRBJ2-7; the match to TRBD2 covers 8 bases. V dropped 0 bases and J dropped 0; count of bases not matched to a gene: 7. CDR1 and CDR2 (germline): LGHNA, YSLEER. CDR3 size: 17 residues. CDR3 residues: CASSQDALAGSSYEQYF. CDR3 bases: TGCGCCAGCAGCCAAGACGCCCTAGCGGGTAGCTCCTACGAGCAGTACTTC.

The V call is TRBV24-1, the J call TRBJ2-7; TRBD2 agrees at 9 bases. V gave up 3 bases and J gave up 6 bases; unmatched junction bases: 5. CDR1 KGHDR and CDR2 SFDVKD come from the germline V gene. The length of the CDR3 is 14 residues. Written as DNA, the CDR3 is TGTGCCACCAGTGATGGACTAGCGTATACCGAGCAGTACTTC. Protein: CATSDGLAYTEQYF.

The chain uses TRBV4-3 and TRBJ2-3; 13 nucleotides match TRBD2. V trimming: 8 bases; J trimming: 6 bases; junction bases outside the gene matches: 5. Germline V gene lookup returns CDR1 LGHNA and CDR2 YSLEER. This CDR3 is 14 amino acids long. The CDR3, as DNA: TGCGCCAGCGGACTAGCGGGAGTTCCCGATACGCAGTATTTT. The encoded protein is CASGLAGVPDTQYF.

This clone was counted a single time. This chain connects TRBV19 to TRBJ1-6; D is uncertain. CDR1 and CDR2 (germline): LNHDA, SQIVND (reference sequence). The CDR3 has 15 residues. V gave up 6 bases and J gave up 3 bases, with 12 bases separating them. In DNA form, the CDR3 reads TGTGCCAGTAGCCCCATGCTAAACTATAATTCACCCCTCCACTTT. Its translation: CASSPMLNYNSPLHF.

The chain combines TRBV13 with TRBJ1-2, with a tentative D call TRBD1 (6 bases). V was shortened by 2 bases and J by 4 bases, with 17 bases between the two germline ends. The CDR3 spans 16 residues. Per the germline V gene, CDR1 is PRHDT and CDR2 is FYEKMQ (reference sequence). CDR3 residues: CASSLKYHRDGYGYTF. For the CDR3, the DNA is TGTGCCAGCAGCTTAAAGTACCACAGGGACGGCTATGGCTACACCTTC.

The gene calls are TRBV30 and TRBJ1-4; TRBD1 matches 8 bases. The CDR3 extends over 15 amino acids. CDR1 and CDR2 from the germline V gene are GTSNPN and SVGIG (reference sequence). Trimming at V came to 2 bases and at J to 8 bases, leaving 10 bases not matched to a gene. CDR3 in amino acids: CAWSFPGQVAEKLFF. In DNA form, the CDR3 reads TGTGCCTGGAGTTTTCCGGGACAGGTAGCCGAAAAACTGTTTTTT.

V and J are TRBV19 and TRBJ1-2; perhaps TRBD1 as D (6 bases). The germline gives CDR1 LNHDA, CDR2 SQIVND (reference sequence). The V and J ends lost 9 bases and 3 bases respectively, with 14 bases between them. There are 13 residues in the CDR3. The CDR3 here is CASRPDRHYGYTF. CDR3 coding DNA: TGTGCCAGCCGCCCGGACAGACACTATGGCTACACCTTC. Variable domain in full (rest from reference TRBV19 and TRBJ1-2): DGGITQSPKYLFRKEGQNVTLSCEQNLNHDAMYWYRQDPGQGLRLIYYSQIVNDFQKGDIAEGYSVSREKKESFPLTVTSAQKNPTAFYLCASRPDRHYGYTFGSGTRLTVV.

The gene calls are TRBV27 and TRBJ1-4, with TRBD1 identical over 9 bases. From germline, CDR1 is MNHEY and CDR2 SMNVEV (reference sequence). This CDR3 comprises 12 residues. V lost 10 bases to trimming and J lost 11 bases; unmatched junction nucleotides: 8. The CDR3 nucleotides are TGTGCCACCGACCCTGGACAGGGGAAACTGTTTTTT. It yields the protein CATDPGQGKLFF.

This chain uses TRBV7-2 with TRBJ2-7; D might be TRBD1 (6 bases). Deletions cut 3 bases from V and 1 base from J, with 10 bases between. CDR3 length: 14 amino acids. In germline, CDR1 is SGHTA, CDR2 FQGNSA. The CDR3 nucleotides are TGTGCCAGCAGCTTTGACAGGTCTTCCTACGAGCAGTACTTC. Translated: CASSFDRSSYEQYF.

CDR3 sequence: CASSKGTGAFGSQPQHF. CDR3 DNA: TGTGCCAGTAGCAAGGGGACAGGGGCCTTCGGGAGTCAGCCCCAGCATTTT. This sequence joins TRBV19 and TRBJ1-5; 10 bases are a match to TRBD1. This CDR3 contains 17 residues. CDR1 is LNHDA and CDR2 is SQIVND in the germline V gene (reference sequence). The V gene end was trimmed by 6 bases and the J gene end by 6 bases; junction bases not matched to a gene: 14.

The J gene is TRBJ2-2, the V gene TRBV27; 8 bases are a match to TRBD2. The V segment lost 2 bases and the J segment 6 bases; nucleotides outside the gene matches: 5. Per germline, CDR1 MNHEY and CDR2 SMNVEV (reference sequence). CDR3 length: 15 amino acids. The CDR3 is CASSLLAGTAGELFF. In DNA, the CDR3 is TGTGCCAGCAGTTTACTAGCGGGTACCGCCGGGGAGCTGTTTTTT.

The chain uses TRBV10-3 and TRBJ2-7, with a possible D match to TRBD1 (5 bases). This CDR3 region has 14 residues. Deletions cut 2 bases from V and 3 bases from J, with 11 bases between. Germline V gives CDR1 ENHRY, CDR2 SYGVKD. CDR3 coding DNA: TGTGCCATCAGTGAGCCCCCAGGGATCTACGAGCAGTACTTC. As protein: CAISEPPGIYEQYF.

J is TRBJ1-4 and V is TRBV6-2 or TRBV6-3; 8 bases fit TRBD1. V was clipped by 5 bases and J by 4 bases; unmatched bases: 6. There are 15 residues in the CDR3. Germline assignment: CDR1 MNHEY and CDR2 SVGEGT. Here the CDR3 reads CASSTGQAINEKLFF. CDR3 nucleotide sequence: TGTGCCAGCAGTACGGGACAGGCGATTAATGAAAAACTGTTTTTT.

The chain recombines TRBV6-5 with TRBJ1-4; D is possibly TRBD1 (5 bases). This CDR3 is 14 amino acids long. Germline V gene lookup returns CDR1 MNHEY and CDR2 SVGAGI. The ends were cut back, 7 bases at V and 3 bases at J, with 12 bases in the middle. The CDR3 loop is CASKLRASNEKLFF. The CDR3 coding sequence is TGTGCCAGCAAGCTCAGGGCTTCTAATGAAAAACTGTTTTTT.